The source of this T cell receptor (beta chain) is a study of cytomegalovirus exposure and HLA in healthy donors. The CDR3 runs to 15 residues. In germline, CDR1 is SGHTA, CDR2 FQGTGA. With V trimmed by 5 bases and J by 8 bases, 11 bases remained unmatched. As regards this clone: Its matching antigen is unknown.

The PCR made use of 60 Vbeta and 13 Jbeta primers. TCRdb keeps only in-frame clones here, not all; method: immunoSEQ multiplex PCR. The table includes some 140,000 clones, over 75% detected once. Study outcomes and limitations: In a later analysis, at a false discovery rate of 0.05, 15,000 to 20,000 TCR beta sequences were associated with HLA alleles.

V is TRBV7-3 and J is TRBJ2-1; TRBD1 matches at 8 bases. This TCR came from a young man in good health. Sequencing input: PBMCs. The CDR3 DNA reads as TGTGCCAGCAGCGCAACAGGGGGGACAGGCGATGAGCAGTTCTTC. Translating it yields CASSATGGTGDEQFF.